Sequencing of this TCR beta chain was carried out in a study of neurological immune-mediated disorders. Points from the study as a whole: None of the CDR3 amino acid sequences found in expanded clones was shared across subjects. This suggests that the TCR-beta repertoires were private in all groups.

Unsorted libraries were generated from 2 million PBMCs. These cells had been stored in RNAlater at -80 C. This clonotype was seen ten or more times. The antigen is not known. Germline assignment: CDR1 MNHEY and CDR2 SVGAGI. With V trimmed by 10 bases and J by 2 bases, 10 bases remained unmatched. The CDR3 consists of 14 residues. TCRdb itself ran the 5' RACE reads through MiXCR, one entry per CDR3 protein. Here the sample spans roughly 50,000 distinct CDR3 sequences, 10% to 13% being singletons. Specimen: PBMCs. The chain has TRBV6-5 and TRBJ2-7, with TRBD2 matching 8 bases. The sequence was obtained from a man between 65 and 85 years old with HTLV-1-associated myelopathy (HAM/TSP). The CDR3 sequence: CATETPGRAYEQYF. CDR3 in DNA: TGTGCCACGGAGACCCCCGGGAGGGCCTACGAGCAGTACTTC.